These 8 T cell receptor beta chains share one sample of origin, sequenced in a study of immune characterization of retroperitoneal liposarcoma. Each CDR3 protein is one row after TCRdb ran MiXCR on the PCR reads. The sample holds several thousand distinct CDR3 sequences, approximately 28% seen once. Input material: blood. The receptors shown here come from a male donor with retroperitoneal liposarcoma.

This clonotype was seen many times. The chain recombines TRBV6-1 with TRBJ2-3; unclear D gene. Germline V CDR1 and CDR2: MNHNS, SASEGT. The CDR3 contains 15 residues. V dropped 4 bases and J dropped 5 bases, with 16 bases sitting between them. CDR3 loop: CASSGDLGRLDTQYF. The CDR3 region has the DNA TGTGCCAGCAGTGGCGACTTGGGAAGGTTAGATACGCAGTATTTT.

The V and J genes are TRBV6-1 and TRBJ2-5, with TRBD2 identical over 11 bases. CDR3 length: 18 amino acids. Unmatched junction bases numbered 10, after V lost 3 bases and J lost 1 base. Per germline, CDR1 MNHNS and CDR2 SASEGT. The CDR3 DNA sequence: TGTGCCAGCAGTGATGCGGCTAGCGGGGGGCCAACCCAAGAGACCCAGTACTTC. This encodes CASSDAASGGPTQETQYF.

This clonotype was counted a few times. V and J are TRBV20-1 and TRBJ1-1, with 7 bases matching TRBD1. The CDR3 sequence is 15 residues long. Germline CDR1 is DFQATT and CDR2 is SNEGSKA (reference sequence). V lost 3 bases and J lost 3; bases outside the gene matches: 10. In nucleotides, the CDR3 is TGCAGTGCTAGGTCGATGACAGGGTTTGACACTGAAGCTTTCTTT. Protein sequence: CSARSMTGFDTEAFF.

This clonotype was counted at least ten times. The chain is built from TRBV7-9 and TRBJ2-1; D is undetermined. Germline CDR1 and CDR2: SEHNR and FQNEAQ (reference sequence). The V end was cut by 1 base, the J end by 10 bases, with 17 bases between. The CDR3 is made up of 15 amino acids. CDR3 loop: CASSLGHRPPYEQFF. Here the CDR3 DNA reads TGTGCCAGCAGCTTAGGGCACAGACCGCCCTACGAGCAGTTCTTC.

This clonotype occurred many times. The V gene is TRBV6-1, the J gene TRBJ1-1; perhaps TRBD1 as D (5 bases). The CDR3 consists of 14 residues. Per the germline V gene, CDR1 is MNHNS and CDR2 is SASEGT. Trimming stripped 7 bases from V and 0 bases from J, with 12 bases between. CDR3 bases: TGTGCCAGCAAACTAGGGACGATGAACACTGAAGCTTTCTTT. Its translation: CASKLGTMNTEAFF.

This clonotype was detected only a few times. The chain employs TRBV6-1 and TRBJ2-5, with TRBD2 as a possible D gene (7 bases). Germline lookup yields CDR1 MNHNS and CDR2 SASEGT. CDR3 length: 15 amino acids. Trimming cost V 4 bases and J 7 bases, with 19 bases left between them. The CDR3 loop is CASSGGGGGGGTQYF. The CDR3 bases are TGTGCCAGCAGTGGTGGGGGAGGGGGGGGCGGGACCCAGTACTTC.

Only a few counts were recorded for this clonotype. The chain uses TRBV7-6 and TRBJ1-1; possible D gene TRBD1, 6 bases. Germline values: CDR1 SGHVS, CDR2 FNYEAQ. V was trimmed by 1 base and J by 3 bases, leaving 15 bases between them. The CDR3 has 16 residues. CDR3 sequence: CASSLGSGGQDTEAFF. The CDR3 region has the DNA TGTGCCAGCAGCTTAGGGTCCGGGGGGCAGGACACTGAAGCTTTCTTT.

This clonotype was seen a few times. The genes are TRBV4-1 and TRBJ1-2, with D possibly being TRBD1 (5 bases). Germline CDR1 is MGHRA and CDR2 is YSYEKL. V lost 0 bases and J lost 8, with 13 bases in between. The CDR3 contains 14 residues. CDR3 DNA sequence: TGCGCCAGCAGCCAAGAATGGGGTAGGGGAGGCTACACCTTC. This translates into CASSQEWGRGGYTF.